This TCR beta chain was sequenced for a study of Graves' ophthalmopathy and Graves' hyperthyroidism. Donors with ophthalmopathy: moderate-to-severe activity, CAS ≥3, NOSPECS ≥4, duration under 3 months. Ineligible for inclusion were patients with other autoimmune diseases, uncontrolled infections, pregnancy or lactation. RNA transcripts were the source from which TCR beta CDR3 regions were amplified. First-round RT-PCR used HTBI primers; second-round multiplex PCR followed. MiXCR, applied by TCRdb to the multiplex PCR reads, yields one record per CDR3 protein. The sample lists some 150,000 distinct CDR3 sequences; 39% were seen once. In its sample, this clonotype was seen a few times. In germline, CDR1 is MNHEY, CDR2 SVGAGI. J was trimmed by 5 bases and V by 2 bases; bases with no gene match: 5. This CDR3 region has 14 residues.

The sequenced sample consisted of peripheral blood. The V and J genes are TRBV6-5 and TRBJ2-7; 8 nucleotides match TRBD1. This receptor was obtained from a man younger than 40 with Graves' ophthalmopathy. The DNA for the CDR3 is TGTGCCAGCAGTTACGCCAGGGGGCCCCACGAGCAGTACTTC. This translates into CASSYARGPHEQYF.